The clone carrying this T cell receptor beta chain turned up a few times. Germline lookup yields CDR1 SGHTA and CDR2 FQGNSA. Trimming removed 5 bases at V and 4 bases at J, with 19 bases between. The CDR3 contains 16 residues. These data belong to a study of blood T cell repertoires in COVID-19. Assay used: immunoSEQ multiplex PCR; TCRdb lists only in-frame clones, some missing. The sample lists approximately 180,000 clones, roughly nine tenths occurring once. The chain joins TRBV7-2 to TRBJ2-3; D is undetermined. This TCR was sampled from a woman between 40 and 55 years old with acute COVID-19. Sequences were obtained from PBMCs or T cells enriched from blood (not recorded which). The CDR3 coding sequence is TGTGCCAGCAGCGCCTACAGCAGTCCTATAGCAGATACGCAGTATTTT. It yields the protein CASSAYSSPIADTQYF. Combining the CDR3 with reference TRBV7-2 and TRBJ2-3 gives the whole variable domain GAGVSQSPSNKVTEKGKDVELRCDPISGHTALYWYRQSLGQGLEFLIYFQGNSAPDKSGLPSDRFSAERTGGSVSTLTIQRTQQEDSAVYLCASSAYSSPIADTQYFGPGTRLTVL.